This T cell receptor (beta chain) was recorded in a study of blood T cell repertoires in COVID-19. Study summary: Samples came from the United States, Italy and Spain, spanning acute and convalescent COVID-19. Nucleic acid was either cDNA or gDNA, and it came from T cells, B-cell-depleted T cells, or PBMCs.

In the authors' methods: Reference gene primer amplification gave nucleated cell count estimates. TCRdb's copy holds only in-frame clones and misses some; the assay was immunoSEQ multiplex PCR. V and J calls and clone size are as listed in that table; D and trimming were resolved from the DNA. The sample comprises 150,000 to 200,000 clones, 82% of which are singletons, and about 10% rests with the top ten. This TCR was recovered from a woman of 80 years or more with active or convalescent COVID-19. Input material: peripheral blood.

Here the CDR3 DNA reads TGTGCCAGCATACTTGGCGGGAGCCAAGAGACCCAGTACTTC. Encoded protein: CASILGGSQETQYF. The genes are TRBV2 and TRBJ2-5; TRBD2 aligns across 7 bases. Per germline, CDR1 SNHLY and CDR2 FYNNEI. This CDR3 spans 14 amino acids. The J segment lost 1 base and the V segment lost 7 bases, leaving 6 bases of the junction unmatched. The whole variable domain, filled in from reference TRBV2 and TRBJ2-5, reads EPEVTQTPSHQVTQMGQEVILRCVPISNHLYFYWYRQILGQKVEFLVSFYNNEISEKSEIFDDQFSVERPDGSNFTLKIRSTKLEDSAMYFCASILGGSQETQYFGPGTRLLVL.